The rows below give T cell receptor beta chains drawn from one sample of a study of OX40 agonist ivuxolimab in advanced cancers. The table came from immunoSEQ multiplex PCR; TCRdb's copy has only in-frame clones and leaves some out. Of some 20,000 clones in the sample, around 72% were seen once. This specimen was CD4+ or CD8+ T cells sorted from blood, taken in a trial of the OX40 agonist ivuxolimab. The receptors here all came from an adult with an advanced solid tumor such as melanoma, head and neck, liver or kidney cancer. Each CDR3 is given with its conserved first and last residue. A D gene is named only where the DNA matches it firmly. Size is stated for part of the rows, as once, few or many counts, or as a class when the clone is expanded.

J gene | clone size | D gene | V gene | CDR3 protein | CDR3 DNA
TRBJ2-7 | NA | TRBD1 | TRBV6-5 | CASRSTGGPTYEQYF | TGTGCCAGCAGATCGACAGGGGGTCCGACCTACGAGCAGTACTTC
TRBJ2-3 | medium-sized | NA | TRBV11-3 | CASSFPSLTDTQYF | TGTGCCAGCAGCTTTCCGTCGCTCACAGATACGCAGTATTTT
TRBJ1-3 | once | NA | TRBV6-1 | CASSEVGYLIPVKSRSGNTIYF | TGTGCCAGCAGTGAAGTAGGGTATCTAATACCCGTGAAGTCGCGCTCTGGAAACACCATATATTTT
TRBJ2-3 | NA | NA | TRBV4-2 | CASSQAKSGDTQYF | TGTGCCAGCAGCCAAGCAAAGTCAGGAGATACGCAGTATTTT
TRBJ2-7 | few | NA | TRBV11-2 | CASSLVQGPYEQYF | TGTGCCAGCAGCTTGGTCCAGGGGCCCTACGAGCAGTACTTC
TRBJ2-7 | NA | NA | TRBV15 | CATSTGRGWDEQYF | TGTGCCACCAGCACCGGCAGGGGATGGGACGAGCAGTACTTC
TRBJ2-2 | NA | TRBD1 | TRBV28 | CASRYRGRGIGELFF | TGTGCCAGCAGGTACAGGGGGCGCGGTATCGGGGAGCTGTTTTTT
TRBJ2-1 | NA | NA | TRBV9 | CASSVLERGEQFF | TGTGCCAGCAGCGTACTTGAGCGAGGTGAGCAGTTCTTC
TRBJ1-1 | NA | TRBD1 | TRBV13 | CASSSWGQGNTEAFF | TGTGCCAGCAGCTCATGGGGACAGGGCAACACTGAAGCTTTCTTT
TRBJ2-3 | medium-sized | TRBD1 | TRBV11-3 | CASSHRDRGPDSQYF | TGTGCCAGCAGCCACCGGGACAGGGGACCTGATTCGCAGTATTTT
TRBJ1-1 | once | NA | TRBV20-1 | CSALPGPEAFF | TGCAGTGCCCTCCCGGGCCCTGAAGCTTTCTTT
TRBJ1-3 | few | NA | TRBV6-5 | CASSESSSGNTIYF | TGTGCCAGCAGTGAATCGTCGTCTGGAAACACCATATATTTT
TRBJ2-7 | NA | NA | TRBV5-5 | CASSLRQAYEQYF | TGTGCCAGCAGCCTTCGACAGGCGTACGAGCAGTACTTC
TRBJ2-7 | once | NA | TRBV11-3 | CASSFPKLREQYF | TGTGCCAGCAGCTTCCCGAAACTACGGGAGCAGTACTTC
TRBJ1-2 | NA | NA | TRBV28 | CASSLAGHPSSNYGYTF | TGTGCCAGCAGTTTAGCGGGACACCCGTCGTCTAACTATGGCTACACCTTC
TRBJ2-3 | NA | NA | TRBV5-6 | CASSLGLNPDTDTQYF | TGTGCCAGCAGCTTGGGCCTTAACCCAGACACAGATACGCAGTATTTT
TRBJ1-4 | NA | NA | TRBV4-3 | CASSQEGGYGPNEKLFF | TGCGCCAGCAGCCAAGAGGGCGGATACGGGCCTAATGAAAAACTGTTTTTT
TRBJ1-1 | once | NA | TRBV19 | CASSLRVNTEAFF | TGTGCCAGTAGTTTGAGGGTGAACACTGAAGCTTTCTTT
TRBJ2-1 | NA | NA | TRBV6-1 | CASSARVPMSSYNEQFF | TGTGCCAGCAGTGCCAGAGTTCCGATGAGCTCCTACAATGAGCAGTTCTTC
TRBJ1-5 | NA | NA | TRBV28 | CATEGLGDNQPQHF | TGTGCCACCGAGGGCCTCGGAGACAATCAGCCCCAGCATTTT
TRBJ1-6 | NA | NA | TRBV6-6 | CASSYGPNSPLHF | TGTGCCAGCAGTTATGGCCCCAATTCACCCCTCCACTTT
TRBJ2-3 | many | NA | TRBV28 | CASSLQREASQYF | TGTGCCAGCAGTTTACAGAGGGAGGCATCGCAGTATTTT